This T cell receptor (beta chain) was identified in a study of blood T cell repertoires in COVID-19. For the study at large: COVID-19 samples from acute and convalescent phases originated in the United States, Italy and Spain.

Under the authors' procedure: Cell counts per sample came from amplifying reference gene primers. This table comes from immunoSEQ multiplex PCR, and its TCRdb copy is limited to in-frame clones, with some not included. Clone size and V and J calls were adopted from that table, with D and trimming inferred from the DNA. The sample has approximately 240,000 clones, 79% seen once. The sequenced material came from peripheral blood. This clonotype originated in a woman in her forties with active or convalescent COVID-19.

The chain's CDR3 is CASSLGPGTGVYEQYF. CDR3 DNA sequence: TGTGCCAGCAGTTTAGGCCCCGGGACAGGGGTCTACGAGCAGTACTTC. The chain carries TRBV28 and TRBJ2-7, with 10 bases fitting TRBD1. Unmatched junction bases numbered 7, after V lost 2 bases and J lost 3 bases. This CDR3 region has 16 residues. The germline V gene has CDR1 MDHEN and CDR2 SYDVKM. Looking up the rest from reference TRBV28 and TRBJ2-7 gives the full variable domain: DVKVTQSSRYLVKRTGEKVFLECVQDMDHENMFWYRQDPGLGLRLIYFSYDVKMKEKGDIPEGYSVSREKKERFSLILESASTNQTSMYLCASSLGPGTGVYEQYFGPGTRLTVT.